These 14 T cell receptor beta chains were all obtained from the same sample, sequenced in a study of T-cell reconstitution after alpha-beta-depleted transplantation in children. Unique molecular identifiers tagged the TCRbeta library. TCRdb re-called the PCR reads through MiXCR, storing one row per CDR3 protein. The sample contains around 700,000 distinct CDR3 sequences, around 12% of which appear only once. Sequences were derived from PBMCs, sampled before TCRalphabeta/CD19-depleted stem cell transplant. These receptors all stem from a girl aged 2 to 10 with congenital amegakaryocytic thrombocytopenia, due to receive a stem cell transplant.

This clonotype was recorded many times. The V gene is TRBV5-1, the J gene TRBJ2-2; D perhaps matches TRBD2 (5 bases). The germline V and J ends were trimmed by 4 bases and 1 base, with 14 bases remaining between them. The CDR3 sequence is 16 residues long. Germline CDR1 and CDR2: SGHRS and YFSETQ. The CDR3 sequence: CASSVRRGQNTGELFF. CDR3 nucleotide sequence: TGCGCCAGCAGCGTGAGGAGAGGGCAGAACACCGGGGAGCTGTTTTTT. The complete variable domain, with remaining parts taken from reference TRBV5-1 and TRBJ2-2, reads KAGVTQTPRYLIKTRGQQVTLSCSPISGHRSVSWYQQTPGQGLQFLFEYFSETQRNKGNFPGRFSGRQFSNSRSEMNVSTLELGDSALYLCASSVRRGQNTGELFFGEGSRLTVL.

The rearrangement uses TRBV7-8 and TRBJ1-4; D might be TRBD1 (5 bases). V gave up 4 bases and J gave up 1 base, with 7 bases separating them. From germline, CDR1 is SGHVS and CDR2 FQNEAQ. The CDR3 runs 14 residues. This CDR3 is CASSSTETNEKLFF. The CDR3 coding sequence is TGTGCCAGCAGCTCGACAGAAACTAATGAAAAACTGTTTTTT.

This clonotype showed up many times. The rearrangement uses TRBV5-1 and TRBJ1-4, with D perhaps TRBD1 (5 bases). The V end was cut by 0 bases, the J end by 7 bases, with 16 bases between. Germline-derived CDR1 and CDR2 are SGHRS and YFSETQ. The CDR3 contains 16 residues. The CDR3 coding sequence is TGCGCCAGCAGCTTGGACCCCGGGACCTCTCCTGAAAAACTGTTTTTT. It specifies CASSLDPGTSPEKLFF.

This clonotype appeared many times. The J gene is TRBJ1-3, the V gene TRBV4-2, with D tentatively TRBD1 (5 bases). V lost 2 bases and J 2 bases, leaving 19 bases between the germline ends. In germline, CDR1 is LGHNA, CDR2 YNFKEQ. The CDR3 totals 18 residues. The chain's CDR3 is CASSQYDSRGTPGNTIYF. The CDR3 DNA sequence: TGTGCCAGCAGCCAATACGATAGTCGAGGGACCCCTGGAAACACCATATATTTT.

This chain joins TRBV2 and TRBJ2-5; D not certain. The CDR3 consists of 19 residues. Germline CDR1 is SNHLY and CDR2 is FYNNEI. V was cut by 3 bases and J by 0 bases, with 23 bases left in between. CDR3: CASSDSLWRTKVYQETQYF. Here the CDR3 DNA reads TGTGCCAGCAGTGACTCCCTGTGGCGTACTAAGGTGTACCAAGAGACCCAGTACTTC.

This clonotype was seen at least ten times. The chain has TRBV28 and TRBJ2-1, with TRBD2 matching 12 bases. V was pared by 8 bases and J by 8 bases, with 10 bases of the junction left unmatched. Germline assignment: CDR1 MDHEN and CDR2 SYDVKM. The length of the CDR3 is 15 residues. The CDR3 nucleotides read TGTGCCAGCCCACCGACTAGCGGGAGAATTGATGAGCAGTTCTTC. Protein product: CASPPTSGRIDEQFF.

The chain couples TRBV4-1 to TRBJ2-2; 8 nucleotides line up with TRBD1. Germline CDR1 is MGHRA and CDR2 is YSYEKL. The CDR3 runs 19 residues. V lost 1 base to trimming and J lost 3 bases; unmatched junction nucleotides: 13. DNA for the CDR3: TGCGCCAGCAGCCAAGGGAGGTTTAGGAGACAGGGGCACACCGGGGAGCTGTTTTTT. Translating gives CASSQGRFRRQGHTGELFF.

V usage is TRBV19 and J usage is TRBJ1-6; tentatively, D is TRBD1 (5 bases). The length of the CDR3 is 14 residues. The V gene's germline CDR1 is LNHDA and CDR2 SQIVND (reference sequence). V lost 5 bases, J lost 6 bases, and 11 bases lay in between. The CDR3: CASSGHPFNSPLHF. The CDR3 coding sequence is TGTGCCAGTAGTGGACACCCTTTTAATTCACCCCTCCACTTT.

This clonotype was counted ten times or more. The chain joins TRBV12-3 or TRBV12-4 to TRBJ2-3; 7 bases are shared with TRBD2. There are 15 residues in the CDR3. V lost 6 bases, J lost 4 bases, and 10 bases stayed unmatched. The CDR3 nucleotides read TGTGCCAGCAGCCGGCGGGAGTCTAGACCAGATACGCAGTATTTT. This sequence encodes CASSRRESRPDTQYF.

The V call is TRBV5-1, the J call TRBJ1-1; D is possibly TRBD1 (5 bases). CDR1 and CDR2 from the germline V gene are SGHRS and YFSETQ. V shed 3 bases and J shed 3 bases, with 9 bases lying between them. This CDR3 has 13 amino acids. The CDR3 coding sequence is TGCGCCAGCAGCTGGGGACGGGACACTGAAGCTTTCTTT. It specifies CASSWGRDTEAFF.

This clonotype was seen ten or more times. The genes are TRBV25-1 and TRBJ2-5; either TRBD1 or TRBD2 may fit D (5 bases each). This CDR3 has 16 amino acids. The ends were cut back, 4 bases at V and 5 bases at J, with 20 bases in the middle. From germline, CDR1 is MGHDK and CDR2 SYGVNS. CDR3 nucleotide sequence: TGTGCCAGCAGTGCACTTGGGGGTCGAGCAGGGGAGACCCAGTACTTC. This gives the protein CASSALGGRAGETQYF. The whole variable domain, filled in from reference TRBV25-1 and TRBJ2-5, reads EADIYQTPRYLVIGTGKKITLECSQTMGHDKMYWYQQDPGMELHLIHYSYGVNSTEKGDLSSESTVSRIRTEHFPLTLESARPSHTSQYLCASSALGGRAGETQYFGPGTRLLVL.

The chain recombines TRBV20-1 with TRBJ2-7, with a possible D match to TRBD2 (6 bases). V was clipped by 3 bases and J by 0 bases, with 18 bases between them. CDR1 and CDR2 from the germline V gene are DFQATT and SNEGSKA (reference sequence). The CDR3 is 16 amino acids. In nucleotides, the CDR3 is TGCAGTGCTAGCCCGATTAGTAGCGGAAGCTCCTACGAGCAGTACTTC. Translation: CSASPISSGSSYEQYF.

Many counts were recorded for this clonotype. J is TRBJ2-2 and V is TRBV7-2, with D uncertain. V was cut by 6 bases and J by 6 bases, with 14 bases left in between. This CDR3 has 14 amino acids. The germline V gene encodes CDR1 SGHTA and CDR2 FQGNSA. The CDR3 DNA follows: TGTGCCAGCAGTCCTCAGAGTGGCTCCGGGGAGCTGTTTTTT. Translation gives CASSPQSGSGELFF. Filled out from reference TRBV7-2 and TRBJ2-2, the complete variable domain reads GAGVSQSPSNKVTEKGKDVELRCDPISGHTALYWYRQSLGQGLEFLIYFQGNSAPDKSGLPSDRFSAERTGGSVSTLTIQRTQQEDSAVYLCASSPQSGSGELFFGEGSRLTVL.

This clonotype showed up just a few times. DNA of the CDR3: TGCGCCAGCAGCCAAGAGACCAGGGGACGGCAGACCCAGTACTTC. It specifies CASSQETRGRQTQYF. The chain carries TRBV4-1 and TRBJ2-5; tentatively, D is TRBD1 (6 bases). Germline values: CDR1 MGHRA, CDR2 YSYEKL. The V and J ends lost 0 bases and 6 bases respectively, with 14 bases between them. The CDR3 is 15 amino acids.